This note documents a single TCR beta chain sequence. In this sample, this clone turned up many times. What antigen it recognizes has not been identified. The CDR3 goes on 3 residues after the read ends, and that part is filled in from the germline J gene. The sample originates from a study of T cell clonality in common variable immunodeficiency (dated by TCRdb to between 2014 and 2016). What the authors observed across the whole study: Correlations of repertoire features with clinical complications were constrained by heterogeneity among patients within the CVID cohort. Increased TCRbeta clonality was found in CVID subjects compared with healthy controls (t-test p = 0.018), with the increase being most characteristic of about a third of subjects. Although equal DNA input was used, an average of about 81,820 unique sequences per sample was obtained for controls, compared with approximately 31,000 for CVID samples. According to the authors, figuring out what caused the increased clonality in CVID would require sequencing the repertoires of T cell subpopulations. Reportedly, TCRbeta sequences from CVID had fewer deletions and N-nucleotide insertions, and highly modified clones with 13 or more V deletions were absent from CVID. Healthy controls shared more TCRbeta clones with each other than CVID subjects shared among themselves (p < 0.0001).

Looking up the germline V gene (reference sequence) yields CDR1 DFQATT and CDR2 SNEGSKA. V drops 5 bases and J drops 2 bases, leaving 11 bases in between. There are 13 amino acids in the CDR3, from cysteine to phenylalanine inclusive. Part of the CDR3 DNA is given, 30 bases translated from base 1. CVID samples and control samples contributed equivalent amounts of genomic DNA as sequencing input. For every sample, a 60 bp segment covering the rearranged TCRbeta CDR3 region was amplified and then sequenced. The immunoSEQ assay, a bias-corrected multiplex PCR with high-throughput sequencing, was employed for TCRbeta amplification. On the authors' methods: Every unique nucleotide sequence counted as a clone and was annotated with V, D and J genes, copy number and frequency. Sequences were labeled productive if in frame, and non-productive if out of frame or containing stop codons. As previously described, Shannon's entropy was used to calculate clonality. The predicted amino acid sequences of productive clones were used to derive the mean CDR3 Kyte-Doolittle hydropathy. Using the R hclust function, scaled V gene usage was clustered hierarchically with Manhattan distance and complete linkage. Sharing of clones by CDR3 amino acid sequence was evaluated through resampling of 12 repertoires per group over 100 rounds. Repertoires were searched for 60 to 80 published EBV-specific and a few hundred published CMV-specific TCRbeta sequences. After a couple of CVID samples that produced fewer than 10,000 sequences were dropped from the analysis, 35 to 45 CVID repertoires remained. TCRdb limited this immuneACCESS table to in-frame rearrangements with V and J called. A share of clones is missing; checked studies link under half to unresolved V genes, and the rest is unexplained. V and J calls and clone size follow that table, whereas D and trimming were derived from the DNA. For this sample, some 43,000 clones appear and none is a singleton. About 1.9% of the sample goes to the ten largest clones.

Most of the CVID patients and most of the healthy controls were of Caucasian heritage. From each donor, roughly 4.5 to 8 ml of heparinized peripheral whole blood was collected. Genomic DNA from adults with common variable immune deficiency (CVID) and from healthy adult controls was used to sequence TCRbeta CDR3 repertoires. A total of some 22 healthy adult volunteers (around 12 female and 10 or so male; age range roughly 23 to 70 years, mean age around 35) were included in the control group. Diluted blood was subjected to density centrifugation over Hypaque 1077 or Ficoll-Paque for isolation of peripheral blood mononuclear cells. Genomic DNA was obtained from unsorted mononuclear cells using either Qiagen column purification or a centrifugation-based method.

The chain is assembled from TRBV20-1 and TRBJ2-3, with no D gene named confidently. Sequenced sample: peripheral blood mononuclear cells. The sequence came from a person aged 18 to 70 in good health. CDR3 sequence: CSAEFDNTDTQYF. The DNA read from the CDR3 is TGCAGTGCTGAATTCGACAACACAGATACG.